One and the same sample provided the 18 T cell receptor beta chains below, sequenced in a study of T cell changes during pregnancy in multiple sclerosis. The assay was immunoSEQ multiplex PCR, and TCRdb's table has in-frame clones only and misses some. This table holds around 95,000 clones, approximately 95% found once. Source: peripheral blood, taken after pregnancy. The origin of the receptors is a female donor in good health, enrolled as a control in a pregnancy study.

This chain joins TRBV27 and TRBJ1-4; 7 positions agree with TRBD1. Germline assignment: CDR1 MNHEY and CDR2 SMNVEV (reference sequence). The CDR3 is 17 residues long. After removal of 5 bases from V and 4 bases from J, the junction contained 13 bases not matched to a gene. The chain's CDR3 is CASSPQIRDSSNEKLFF. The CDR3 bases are TGTGCCAGCAGTCCTCAAATCCGGGACAGTAGTAATGAAAAACTGTTTTTT.

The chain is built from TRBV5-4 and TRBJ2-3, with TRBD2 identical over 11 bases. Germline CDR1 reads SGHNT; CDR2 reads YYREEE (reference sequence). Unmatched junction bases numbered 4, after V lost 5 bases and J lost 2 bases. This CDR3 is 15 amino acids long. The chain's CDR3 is CASRGLAGSTDTQYF. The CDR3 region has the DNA TGTGCCAGCAGAGGACTAGCGGGTTCCACAGATACGCAGTATTTT.

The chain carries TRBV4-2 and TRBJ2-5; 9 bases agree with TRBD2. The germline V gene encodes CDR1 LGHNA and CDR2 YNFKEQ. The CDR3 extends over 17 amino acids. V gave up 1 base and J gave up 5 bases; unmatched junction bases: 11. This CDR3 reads CASSQVDLSGRPETQYF. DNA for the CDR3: TGTGCCAGCAGCCAAGTAGATTTGAGCGGGAGGCCGGAGACCCAGTACTTC.

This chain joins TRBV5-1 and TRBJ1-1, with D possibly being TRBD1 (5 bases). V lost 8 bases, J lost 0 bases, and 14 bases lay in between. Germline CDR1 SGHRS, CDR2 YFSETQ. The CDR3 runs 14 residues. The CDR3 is CASSGKPMNTEAFF. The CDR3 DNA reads TGCGCCAGTTCAGGGAAGCCGATGAACACTGAAGCTTTCTTT.

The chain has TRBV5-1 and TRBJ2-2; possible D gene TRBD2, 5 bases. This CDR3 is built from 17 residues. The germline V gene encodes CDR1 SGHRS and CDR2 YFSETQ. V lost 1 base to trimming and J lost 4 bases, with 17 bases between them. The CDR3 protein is CASSLSGGAAPTGELFF. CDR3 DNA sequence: TGCGCCAGCAGCTTGTCAGGAGGTGCGGCGCCCACCGGGGAGCTGTTTTTT.

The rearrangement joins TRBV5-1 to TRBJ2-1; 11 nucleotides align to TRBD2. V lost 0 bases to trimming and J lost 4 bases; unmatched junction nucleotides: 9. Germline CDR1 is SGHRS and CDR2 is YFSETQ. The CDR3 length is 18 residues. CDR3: CASSLGTTSGAAYNEQFF. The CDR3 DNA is TGCGCCAGCAGCTTGGGTACGACTAGCGGGGCCGCTTACAATGAGCAGTTCTTC.

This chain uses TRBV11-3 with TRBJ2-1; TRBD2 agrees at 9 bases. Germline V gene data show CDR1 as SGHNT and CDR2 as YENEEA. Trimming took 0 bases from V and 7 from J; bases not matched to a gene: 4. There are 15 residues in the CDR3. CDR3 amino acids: CASSLDSGRLNEQFF. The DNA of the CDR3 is TGTGCCAGCAGCTTAGATAGCGGGAGATTAAATGAGCAGTTCTTC. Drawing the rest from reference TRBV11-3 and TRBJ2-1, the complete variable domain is EAGVVQSPRYKIIEKKQPVAFWCNPISGHNTLYWYLQNLGQGPELLIRYENEEAVDDSQLPKDRFSAERLKGVDSTLKIQPAELGDSAVYLCASSLDSGRLNEQFFGPGTRLTVL.

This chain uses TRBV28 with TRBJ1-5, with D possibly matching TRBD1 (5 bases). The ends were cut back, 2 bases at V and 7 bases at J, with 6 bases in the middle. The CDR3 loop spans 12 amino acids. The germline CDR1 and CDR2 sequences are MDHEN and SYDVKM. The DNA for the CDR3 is TGTGCCAGCAGTTTAGGGGGGCAGCCCCAGCATTTT. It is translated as CASSLGGQPQHF.

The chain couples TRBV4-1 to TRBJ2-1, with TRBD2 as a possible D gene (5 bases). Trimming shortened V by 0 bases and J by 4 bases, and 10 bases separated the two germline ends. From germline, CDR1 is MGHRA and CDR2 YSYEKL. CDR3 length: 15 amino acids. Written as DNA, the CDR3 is TGCGCCAGCAGCCAAGAGTCGGGGAATTACAATGAGCAGTTCTTC. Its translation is CASSQESGNYNEQFF.

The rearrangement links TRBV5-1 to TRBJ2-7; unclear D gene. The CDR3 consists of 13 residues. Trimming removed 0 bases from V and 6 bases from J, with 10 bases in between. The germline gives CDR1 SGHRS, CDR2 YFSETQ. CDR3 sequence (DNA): TGCGCCAGCAGCTTGGCCGGTCAGGTCGAGCAGTACTTC. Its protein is CASSLAGQVEQYF.

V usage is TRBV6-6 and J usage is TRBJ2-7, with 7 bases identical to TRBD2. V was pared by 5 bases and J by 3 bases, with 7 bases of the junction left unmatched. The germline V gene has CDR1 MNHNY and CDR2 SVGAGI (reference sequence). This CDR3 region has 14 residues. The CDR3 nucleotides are TGTGCCAGCAGTATGGGACTATACCTCTACGAGCAGTACTTC. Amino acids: CASSMGLYLYEQYF.

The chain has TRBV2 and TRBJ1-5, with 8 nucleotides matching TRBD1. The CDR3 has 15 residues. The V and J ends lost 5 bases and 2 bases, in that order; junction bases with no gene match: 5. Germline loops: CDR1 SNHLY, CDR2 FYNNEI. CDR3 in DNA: TGTGCCAGCAGTTTGGGACAGGCGGGCAATCAGCCCCAGCATTTT. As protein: CASSLGQAGNQPQHF.

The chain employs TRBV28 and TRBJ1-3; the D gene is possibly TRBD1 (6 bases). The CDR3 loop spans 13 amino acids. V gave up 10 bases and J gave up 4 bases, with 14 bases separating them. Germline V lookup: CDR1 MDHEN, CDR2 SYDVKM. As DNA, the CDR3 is TGTGCCACCACACAGGGATGGGGAAACACCATATATTTT. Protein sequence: CATTQGWGNTIYF.

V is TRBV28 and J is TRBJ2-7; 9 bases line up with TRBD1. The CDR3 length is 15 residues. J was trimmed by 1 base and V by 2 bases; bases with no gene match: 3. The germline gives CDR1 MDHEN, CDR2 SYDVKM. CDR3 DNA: TGTGCCAGCAGTTTACACAGGGGGCTATCCTACGAGCAGTACTTC. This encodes CASSLHRGLSYEQYF.

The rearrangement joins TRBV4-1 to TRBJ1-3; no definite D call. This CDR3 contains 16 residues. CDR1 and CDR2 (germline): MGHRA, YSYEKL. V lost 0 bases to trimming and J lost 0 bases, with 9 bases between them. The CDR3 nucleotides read TGCGCCAGCAGCCAAGATTCAGGCCTCTCTGGAAACACCATATATTTT. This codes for CASSQDSGLSGNTIYF.

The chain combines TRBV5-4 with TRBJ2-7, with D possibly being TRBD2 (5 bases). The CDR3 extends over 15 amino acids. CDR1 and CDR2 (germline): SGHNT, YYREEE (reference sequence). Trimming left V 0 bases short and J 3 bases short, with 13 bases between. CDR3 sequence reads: CASSLGGLGVYEQYF. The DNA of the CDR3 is TGTGCCAGCAGCTTGGGAGGGTTGGGTGTCTACGAGCAGTACTTC. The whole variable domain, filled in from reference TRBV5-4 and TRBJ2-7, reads ETGVTQSPTHLIKTRGQQVTLRCSSQSGHNTVSWYQQALGQGPQFIFQYYREEENGRGNFPPRFSGLQFPNYSSELNVNALELDDSALYLCASSLGGLGVYEQYFGPGTRLTVT.

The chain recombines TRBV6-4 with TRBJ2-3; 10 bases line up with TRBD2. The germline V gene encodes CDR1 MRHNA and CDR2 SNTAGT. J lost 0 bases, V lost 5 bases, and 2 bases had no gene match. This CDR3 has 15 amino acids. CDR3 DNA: TGTGCCAGCAGTCGACTAGCGGGTAGCACAGATACGCAGTATTTT. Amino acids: CASSRLAGSTDTQYF.

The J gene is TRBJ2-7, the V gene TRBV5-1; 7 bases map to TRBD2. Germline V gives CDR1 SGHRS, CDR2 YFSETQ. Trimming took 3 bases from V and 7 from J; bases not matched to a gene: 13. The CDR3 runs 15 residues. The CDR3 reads CASSSEGRGVGEQYF. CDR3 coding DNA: TGCGCCAGCAGCTCAGAAGGACGGGGGGTCGGGGAGCAGTACTTC.